Listed here are 3 T cell receptor beta chains from one sample, sequenced in a study of cytomegalovirus exposure and HLA in healthy donors. Profiling relied on immunoSEQ multiplex PCR, and the TCRdb table lists in-frame clones only, not all of them. Of about 130,000 clones in the sample, roughly 89% were seen once. Source material: PBMCs. The receptors come from a woman aged 18-30 years in good health and CMV-seronegative.

This chain connects TRBV29-1 to TRBJ2-1; maybe TRBD1 (5 bases). The CDR3 runs to 14 residues. Germline values: CDR1 SQVTM, CDR2 ANQGSEA. The ends were cut back, 1 base at V and 8 bases at J, with 15 bases in the middle. The CDR3 nucleotides are TGCAGCGTTGAAGTAAACTATAGGGGCCATGAGCAGTTCTTC. This gives the protein CSVEVNYRGHEQFF.

This clone has only a few counts. J is TRBJ2-7 and V is TRBV18; D is unresolved. The CDR3 extends over 16 amino acids. The germline V gene encodes CDR1 KGHSH and CDR2 LQKENI. Trimming removed 1 base from V and 3 bases from J, with 16 bases in between. CDR3 sequence reads: CASSPRGGASNYEQYF. As DNA, the CDR3 is TGTGCCAGCTCACCACGAGGCGGAGCTTCAAACTACGAGCAGTACTTC.

The chain links TRBV7-9 to TRBJ2-3; D might be TRBD2 (6 bases). The CDR3 has 15 residues. The V gene lost 3 bases and the J gene lost 6 bases, with 16 bases spanning the gap. Germline V gene data show CDR1 as SEHNR and CDR2 as FQNEAQ (reference sequence). CDR3 in DNA: TGTGCCAGCAGCTTGCAAGCGGGTGCAAGGGATACGCAGTATTTT. As protein: CASSLQAGARDTQYF.